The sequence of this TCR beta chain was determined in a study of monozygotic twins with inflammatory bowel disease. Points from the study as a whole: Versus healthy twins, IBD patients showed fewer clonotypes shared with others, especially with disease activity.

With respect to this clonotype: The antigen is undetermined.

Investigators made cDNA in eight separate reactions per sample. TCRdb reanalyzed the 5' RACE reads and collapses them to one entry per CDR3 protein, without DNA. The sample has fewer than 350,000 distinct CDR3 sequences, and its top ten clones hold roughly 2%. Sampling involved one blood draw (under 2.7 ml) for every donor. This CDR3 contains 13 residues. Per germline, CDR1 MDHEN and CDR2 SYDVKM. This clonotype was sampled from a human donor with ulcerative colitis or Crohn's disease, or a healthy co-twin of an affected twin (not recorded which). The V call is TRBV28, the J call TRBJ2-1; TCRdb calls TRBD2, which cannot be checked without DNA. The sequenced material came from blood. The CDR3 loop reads CASWTSRDNEQFF.